This TCR beta chain emerged from a study of blood T cell repertoires in COVID-19. Sequenced by immunoSEQ multiplex PCR; TCRdb stores in-frame clones only, minus some. Among just under 90,000 clones, about three quarters were seen once, and the ten largest hold approximately 15%. This CDR3 is built from 15 residues. Per the germline V gene, CDR1 is SGDLS and CDR2 is YYNGEE. Trimming pared 0 bases from V and 6 bases from J, leaving 13 bases between. The sequence was obtained from a woman older than 75 with acute or convalescent COVID-19. The sample taken for sequencing was peripheral blood. The V gene is TRBV9, the J gene TRBJ1-5; D remains unclear. CDR3 coding DNA: TGTGCCAGCAGCGTAGGCGGGGAATACGGTCAGCCCCAGCATTTT. Its protein product is CASSVGGEYGQPQHF.